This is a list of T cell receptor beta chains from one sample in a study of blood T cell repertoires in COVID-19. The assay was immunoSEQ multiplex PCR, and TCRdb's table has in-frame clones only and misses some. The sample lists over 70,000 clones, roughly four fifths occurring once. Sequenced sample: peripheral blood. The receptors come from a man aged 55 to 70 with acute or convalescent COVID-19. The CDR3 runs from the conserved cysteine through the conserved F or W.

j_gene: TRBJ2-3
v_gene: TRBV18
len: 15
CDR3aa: CASSPRTGPEDTQYF

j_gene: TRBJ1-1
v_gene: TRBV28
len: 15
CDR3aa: CASSQRQGAIAEAFF

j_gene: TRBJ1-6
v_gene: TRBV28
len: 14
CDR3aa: CASTNYAGNSPLHF

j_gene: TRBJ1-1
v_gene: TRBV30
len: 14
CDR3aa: CACTPWEDGTEAFF

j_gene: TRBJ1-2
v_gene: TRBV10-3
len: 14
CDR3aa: CAIKGSEEVYGYTF

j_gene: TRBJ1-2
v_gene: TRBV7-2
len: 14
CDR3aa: CASSSTTGFYGYTF

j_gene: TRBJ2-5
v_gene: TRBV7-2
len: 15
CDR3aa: CASSSRLAGSQAQYF

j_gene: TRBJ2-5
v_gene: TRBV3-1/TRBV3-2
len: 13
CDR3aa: CASSQNSAAGQYF

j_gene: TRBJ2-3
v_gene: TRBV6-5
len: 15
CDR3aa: CASRPGQGAVDTQYF

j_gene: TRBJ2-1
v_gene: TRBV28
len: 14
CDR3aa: CASSLASGINEQFF

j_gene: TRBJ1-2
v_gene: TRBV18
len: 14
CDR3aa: CASSPQSREDGYTF

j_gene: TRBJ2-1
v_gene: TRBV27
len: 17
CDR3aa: CASTPYRSGLLYNEQFF

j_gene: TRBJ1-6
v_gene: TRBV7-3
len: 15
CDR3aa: CASSSRVGYNSPLHF

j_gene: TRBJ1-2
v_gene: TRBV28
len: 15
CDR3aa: CASSLGGSTNYGYTF

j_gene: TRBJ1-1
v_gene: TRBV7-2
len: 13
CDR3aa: CASRTQGATEAFF

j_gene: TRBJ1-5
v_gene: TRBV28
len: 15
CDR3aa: CASSRQARSNQPQHF

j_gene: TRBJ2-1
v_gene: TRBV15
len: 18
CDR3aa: CATSSGWGGSRSNNEQFF

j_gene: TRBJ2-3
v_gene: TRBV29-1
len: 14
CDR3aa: CSHRRDRTTDTQYF

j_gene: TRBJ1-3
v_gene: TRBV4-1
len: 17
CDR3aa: CASSQGQVPGSGNTIYF

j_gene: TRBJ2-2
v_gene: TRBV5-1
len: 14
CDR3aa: CASIGTTNTGELFF

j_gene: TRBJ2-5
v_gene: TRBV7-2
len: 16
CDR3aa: CASSPASGLLVRTQYF

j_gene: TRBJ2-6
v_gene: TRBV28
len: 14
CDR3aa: CASAKPSGANVLTF

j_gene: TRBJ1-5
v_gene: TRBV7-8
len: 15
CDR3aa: CASSLDRGSNQPQHF

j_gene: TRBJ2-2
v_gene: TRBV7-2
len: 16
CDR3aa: CASSLGTGGGTGELFF

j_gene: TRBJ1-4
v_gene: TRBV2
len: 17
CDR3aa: CASPHPGEGSTNEKLFF

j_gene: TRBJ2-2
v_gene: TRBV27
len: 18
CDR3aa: CASVPGLAGGRGTGELFF

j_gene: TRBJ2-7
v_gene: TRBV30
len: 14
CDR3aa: CAWGTWGTAYEQYF

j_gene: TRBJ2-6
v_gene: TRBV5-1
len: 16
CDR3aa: CASSGDLNSGANVLTF

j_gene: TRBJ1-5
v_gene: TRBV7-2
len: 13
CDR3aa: CASSLRVDQPQHF

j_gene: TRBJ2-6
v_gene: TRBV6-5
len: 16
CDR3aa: CASSWTTYSGANVLTF

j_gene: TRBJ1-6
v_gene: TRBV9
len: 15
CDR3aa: CASSGVQIHNSPLHF

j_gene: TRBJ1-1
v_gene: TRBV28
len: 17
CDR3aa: CASSPTGTGGYNTEAFF